These T cell receptor beta chains were read from a single sample in a study of T cell changes during pregnancy in multiple sclerosis. The assay was immunoSEQ multiplex PCR, and TCRdb's table has in-frame clones only and misses some. In the table there are 45,000 to 60,000 clones, about 92% of which are singletons. Source: CD4+ T cells from peripheral blood mononuclear cells, taken in the third trimester of pregnancy. These receptors all stem from a female donor with multiple sclerosis, enrolled in a pregnancy study. The CDR3 runs from the conserved cysteine through the conserved F or W. D genes are given only for firm matches. The size entry is marked missing in some rows and otherwise reads once, few, many or a size class.

d_call: TRBD1
j_call: TRBJ1-1
v_call: TRBV6-5
clone_size: .
cdr3_nt: TGTGCCAGCAGCCAGGGGGGCACTGAAGCTTTCTTT
cdr3_aa: CASSQGGTEAFF

d_call: TRBD1
j_call: TRBJ2-2
v_call: TRBV5-4
clone_size: .
cdr3_nt: TGTGCCAGCAGAAGGAGACAGGGGACGGGGGAGCTGTTTTTT
cdr3_aa: CASRRRQGTGELFF

d_call: .
j_call: TRBJ1-5
v_call: TRBV1
clone_size: .
cdr3_nt: TGCACCAGCAGCCAACGGGATCAGCCCCAGCATTTT
cdr3_aa: CTSSQRDQPQHF

d_call: .
j_call: TRBJ1-2
v_call: TRBV6-4
clone_size: .
cdr3_nt: TGTGCCAGCAGTCCAGGGTTTGGGTATGGCTACACCTTC
cdr3_aa: CASSPGFGYGYTF

d_call: .
j_call: TRBJ1-6
v_call: TRBV30
clone_size: .
cdr3_nt: TGTGCCTGGAGCGACAAGCAGGCCCTCCACTTT
cdr3_aa: CAWSDKQALHF

d_call: TRBD2
j_call: TRBJ2-5
v_call: TRBV4-1
clone_size: .
cdr3_nt: TGCGCCAGCAGCCAAGGACTAGCAGTCGAGACCCAGTACTTC
cdr3_aa: CASSQGLAVETQYF

d_call: .
j_call: TRBJ1-1
v_call: TRBV28
clone_size: .
cdr3_nt: TGTGCCAGCCGACGGGACATCACTGAAGCTTTCTTT
cdr3_aa: CASRRDITEAFF

d_call: .
j_call: TRBJ1-5
v_call: TRBV4-3
clone_size: .
cdr3_nt: TGCGCCAGCAGCCTTGTTCGACAGAGCAATCAGCCCCAGCATTTT
cdr3_aa: CASSLVRQSNQPQHF

d_call: .
j_call: TRBJ1-2
v_call: TRBV30
clone_size: .
cdr3_nt: TGTGCCTGGAGTCGGAGTTATGGCTACACCTTC
cdr3_aa: CAWSRSYGYTF

d_call: .
j_call: TRBJ1-2
v_call: TRBV4-2
clone_size: .
cdr3_nt: TGTGCCAGCAGCCAAGCGGGAACAGCCGCCTCTATGGGTGGCTACACCTTC
cdr3_aa: CASSQAGTAASMGGYTF

d_call: .
j_call: TRBJ1-4
v_call: TRBV7-2
clone_size: .
cdr3_nt: TGTGCCAGCAGCCGCGGGGGGGGGAATGAAAAACTGTTTTTT
cdr3_aa: CASSRGGGNEKLFF

d_call: TRBD2
j_call: TRBJ2-3
v_call: TRBV9
clone_size: .
cdr3_nt: TGTGCCAGCAGCGGTACTAGCGCGACAGATACGCAGTATTTT
cdr3_aa: CASSGTSATDTQYF

d_call: TRBD1
j_call: TRBJ1-5
v_call: TRBV6-5
clone_size: .
cdr3_nt: TGTGCCAGCAGTACGACAGGGGGACTCAATCAGCCCCAGCATTTT
cdr3_aa: CASSTTGGLNQPQHF

d_call: .
j_call: TRBJ1-1
v_call: TRBV10-3
clone_size: once
cdr3_nt: TGTGCCATCAGTACAGGGCTTCAAGGCAGTGAAGCTTTCTTT
cdr3_aa: CAISTGLQGSEAFF

d_call: .
j_call: TRBJ1-2
v_call: TRBV7-8
clone_size: .
cdr3_nt: TGTGCCAGCAGCTTAGACGGTTTTAACTATGGCTACACCTTC
cdr3_aa: CASSLDGFNYGYTF

d_call: TRBD1
j_call: TRBJ2-7
v_call: TRBV25-1
clone_size: .
cdr3_nt: TGTGCCAGCAGCGTTGGGGCCGCCGGGACAGGGGGCTACGAGCAGTACTTC
cdr3_aa: CASSVGAAGTGGYEQYF

d_call: .
j_call: TRBJ2-7
v_call: TRBV16
clone_size: few
cdr3_nt: TGTGCCAGCAGCCAATCTGCAGGGTCGTACGAGCAGTACTTC
cdr3_aa: CASSQSAGSYEQYF

d_call: .
j_call: TRBJ2-3
v_call: TRBV19
clone_size: .
cdr3_nt: TGTGCCAGTAGTAGTGACAGGCGAAACACAGATACGCAGTATTTT
cdr3_aa: CASSSDRRNTDTQYF

d_call: TRBD1
j_call: TRBJ2-7
v_call: TRBV5-6
clone_size: .
cdr3_nt: TGTGCCAGCAGCTCCCGGGACAGGCTATACTACGAGCAGTACTTC
cdr3_aa: CASSSRDRLYYEQYF

d_call: TRBD1
j_call: TRBJ2-2
v_call: TRBV6-6
clone_size: .
cdr3_nt: TGTGCCAGCAGTCCCCCAACAGGGGAACCCGGGGAGCTGTTTTTT
cdr3_aa: CASSPPTGEPGELFF

d_call: TRBD1
j_call: TRBJ1-4
v_call: TRBV27
clone_size: .
cdr3_nt: TGTGCCAGCAGTTCACTAGACAGGGGTGAAAAACTGTTTTTT
cdr3_aa: CASSSLDRGEKLFF

d_call: .
j_call: TRBJ1-1
v_call: TRBV30
clone_size: .
cdr3_nt: TGTGCCTGGAGTGTACGAGCGGGGAACACTGAAGCTTTCTTT
cdr3_aa: CAWSVRAGNTEAFF

d_call: TRBD1
j_call: TRBJ1-3
v_call: TRBV29-1
clone_size: .
cdr3_nt: TGCAGCGTTACAGGGGCTGGAAACACCATATATTTT
cdr3_aa: CSVTGAGNTIYF

d_call: .
j_call: TRBJ2-1
v_call: TRBV5-4
clone_size: .
cdr3_nt: TGTGCCAGCAGCTTGGGGGGGGAACCCTACAATGAGCAGTTCTTC
cdr3_aa: CASSLGGEPYNEQFF

d_call: TRBD2
j_call: TRBJ2-1
v_call: TRBV4-2
clone_size: .
cdr3_nt: TGTGCCAGCAGCCAACTGCTAGCGGGGGGGCATGAGCAGTTCTTC
cdr3_aa: CASSQLLAGGHEQFF

d_call: TRBD1
j_call: TRBJ2-7
v_call: TRBV27
clone_size: .
cdr3_nt: TGTGCCAGTCCGGAGAAACAGGGGTACGAGCAGTACTTC
cdr3_aa: CASPEKQGYEQYF

d_call: TRBD1
j_call: TRBJ1-1
v_call: TRBV27
clone_size: .
cdr3_nt: TGTGCCAGCAGTTTACGCTGGACAGGTGAAGCTTTCTTT
cdr3_aa: CASSLRWTGEAFF

d_call: .
j_call: TRBJ2-2
v_call: TRBV11-3
clone_size: .
cdr3_nt: TGTGCCAGCAGCTCCTCAGACACCGGGGAGCTGTTTTTT
cdr3_aa: CASSSSDTGELFF

d_call: TRBD1
j_call: TRBJ1-1
v_call: TRBV10-2
clone_size: .
cdr3_nt: TGCGCCAGCAGGGACACTGACAGGGAGGCATCTGAAGCTTTCTTT
cdr3_aa: CASRDTDREASEAFF

d_call: TRBD1
j_call: TRBJ1-3
v_call: TRBV7-9
clone_size: .
cdr3_nt: TGTGCCAGCAGGTCGCCGGGACAGGGGACCTCTGGAAACACCATATATTTT
cdr3_aa: CASRSPGQGTSGNTIYF

d_call: TRBD2
j_call: TRBJ2-2
v_call: TRBV4-3
clone_size: .
cdr3_nt: TGCGCCAGCAGCCACCGGTTCCCTAGCGGGGGGCTGTTTTTT
cdr3_aa: CASSHRFPSGGLFF

d_call: TRBD1
j_call: TRBJ1-5
v_call: TRBV2
clone_size: .
cdr3_nt: TGTGCCAGCAGCGGACCGGGACAGGGCAATCAGCCCCAGCATTTT
cdr3_aa: CASSGPGQGNQPQHF

d_call: .
j_call: TRBJ2-3
v_call: TRBV7-9
clone_size: .
cdr3_nt: TGTGCCAGCAGCTTAGGTCGGCGGGGAAGCACAGATACGCAGTATTTT
cdr3_aa: CASSLGRRGSTDTQYF

d_call: TRBD2
j_call: TRBJ2-7
v_call: TRBV7-8
clone_size: .
cdr3_nt: TGTGCCAGCAGCACGGGGGGTAGCGGGGGCTACGAGCAGTACTTC
cdr3_aa: CASSTGGSGGYEQYF

d_call: TRBD1
j_call: TRBJ2-1
v_call: TRBV6-1
clone_size: .
cdr3_nt: TGTGCCAGCAGCCCACAGGGGGCGGTCAATGAGCAGTTCTTC
cdr3_aa: CASSPQGAVNEQFF

d_call: .
j_call: TRBJ2-2
v_call: TRBV5-4
clone_size: once
cdr3_nt: TGTGCCAGCAGCTCCAAGCCTACCGGGGAGCTGTTTTTT
cdr3_aa: CASSSKPTGELFF

d_call: TRBD1
j_call: TRBJ2-5
v_call: TRBV2
clone_size: .
cdr3_nt: TGTGCCAGCAGATCCGACAGGGGCCCACAAGAGACCCAGTACTTC
cdr3_aa: CASRSDRGPQETQYF

d_call: .
j_call: TRBJ1-2
v_call: TRBV30
clone_size: .
cdr3_nt: TGTGCCTGGAGTGTACGGGAATCGCTCTGGGCACCTAACTATGGCTACACCTTC
cdr3_aa: CAWSVRESLWAPNYGYTF

d_call: .
j_call: TRBJ2-5
v_call: TRBV7-9
clone_size: .
cdr3_nt: TGTGCCAGCAGCTTAGCAGGGGCGGGGCTAAGGGCCCAGTACTTC
cdr3_aa: CASSLAGAGLRAQYF

d_call: .
j_call: TRBJ2-2
v_call: TRBV10-3
clone_size: .
cdr3_nt: TGTGCCATCAGCTGGGGCGGGACGAACACCGGGGAGCTGTTTTTT
cdr3_aa: CAISWGGTNTGELFF

d_call: .
j_call: TRBJ1-2
v_call: TRBV30
clone_size: .
cdr3_nt: TGTGCCTGGAGTGTACAGAGTAACTATGGCTACACCTTC
cdr3_aa: CAWSVQSNYGYTF

d_call: TRBD1
j_call: TRBJ1-1
v_call: TRBV4-2
clone_size: .
cdr3_nt: TGTGCCAGCAGCCAAGGCGGACAGGCCGGAGAGGTCACTGAAGCTTTCTTT
cdr3_aa: CASSQGGQAGEVTEAFF

d_call: TRBD1
j_call: TRBJ1-2
v_call: TRBV5-4
clone_size: .
cdr3_nt: TGTGCCAGCAGTTCGCGGGGGACAGGGCCCTATGGCTACACCTTC
cdr3_aa: CASSSRGTGPYGYTF

d_call: .
j_call: TRBJ1-1
v_call: TRBV7-6
clone_size: .
cdr3_nt: TGTGCCAGCAGCCGGGGAGGGGTCACTGAAGCTTTCTTT
cdr3_aa: CASSRGGVTEAFF